This T cell receptor (beta chain) was recorded in a study of OX40 agonist ivuxolimab in advanced cancers. Study-wide context: The patients received agonistic anti-OX40 (CD134) antibody ivuxolimab.

CDR3 size: 13 residues. The V gene lost 3 bases and the J gene lost 3 bases, with 8 bases spanning the gap. Germline CDR1 and CDR2: WSHSY and SAAADI. Profiling relied on immunoSEQ multiplex PCR, and the TCRdb table lists in-frame clones only, not all of them. Of tens of thousands of clones listed, approximately 91% were seen once; the top ten hold 34%. This sequence was found in an adult with an advanced solid tumor such as melanoma, head and neck, liver or kidney cancer. The sample here was CD4+ or CD8+ T cells sorted from blood, taken in a trial of the OX40 agonist ivuxolimab. The chain couples TRBV10-2 to TRBJ1-1; unclear D gene. CDR3 nucleotide sequence: TGCGCCAGCAGTGAACTATTCTACACTGAAGCTTTCTTT. This encodes CASSELFYTEAFF.